A single TCR beta chain is shown here with its context. The antigen this receptor binds is unknown. Base-call qualities are not available, and no considerably larger clone is one nucleotide away. To prepare the library, the immunoSEQ multiplex PCR assay was applied. A mixture of 60 forward primers for TCR Vbeta segments and 13 reverse primers for TCR Jbeta segments was used in the multiplex PCR. The CDR3 region of rearranged TCR beta genes was amplified from genomic DNA with a multiplex PCR assay. The amplified TCR beta libraries were sequenced on the Illumina HiSeq System as 87-base-pair reads. Processing in the source paper ran as follows. Across the 640 or so repertoires, a later analysis counted roughly 84 million unique TCR beta chains, 9.5 million to 12 million of which were shared by at least two donors. A nearest-neighbor algorithm error-corrected the raw reads and collapsed the reads into unique sequences, merging closely related sequences to remove PCR and sequencing errors. CDR3 sequences were aligned to IMGT reference sequences to assign V, D and J gene segments. For a sequence to be retained, at least a six-nucleotide match to both a V gene segment and a J gene segment was required. Rearrangements were called productive when the CDR3 lacked stop codons and stayed in frame with V and J; all others were non-productive. Following IMGT convention, CDR3 was defined as the stretch from the second conserved V-encoded cysteine up to the conserved J-encoded phenylalanine. The earlier analysis of 500 to 600 of the donors excluded sequences that lacked an unambiguous match to a single V gene segment. In an earlier analysis of 587 of the donors, V segments were called functional above 56.7% productive rearrangements and were called segregating when the between-donor standard deviation exceeded 5%. A statistical classification framework was built for diagnosing cytomegalovirus status from the catalog of TCR beta chain sequences. In a later analysis, TCR nucleotide sequences were compared against IMGT/GENE-DB human TR gene sequences so that V and J genes could be assigned. A later analysis assigned CDR3 sequences and most-parsimonious VDJ recombination scenarios with the TCRdist pipeline. In a later analysis, each TCR beta chain was defined by its CDR3 amino acid sequence together with its V-gene family, and reads lacking a unique V-gene family were excluded. In a later analysis, 550 to 650 highly shared, low-generation-probability nucleotide sequences were removed to address suspected cross-contamination and a sequencing artifact. In a later analysis, a clonal expansion index was calculated for each public chain from normalized within-repertoire ranks of inferred template counts. In a later analysis, generation probabilities were computed with a VDJ recombination model fitted to out-of-frame rearrangements, and the resulting probabilities were checked against IGoR. In a later analysis, hypergeometric tests were used to score TCR-TCR, TCR-HLA and TCR-CMV co-occurrence, with a repertoire-size bias correction applied to TCR pairs. To estimate false discovery rates, a later analysis permuted the HLA or CMV assignments 20 times. A later analysis grouped co-occurring TCRs with DBSCAN, adding TCRdist sequence similarity when clustering within HLA-allele-positive subsets. Repertoires with fewer than 30,000 or more than 120,000 public chains, plus five repertoires with anomalous nucleotide sharing, were excluded from co-occurrence clustering. Sourced from immuneACCESS, this table was stored by TCRdb with only in-frame sequences that have V and J called. A share of the clones is absent; for the studies checked, an unresolved V gene accounts for under half, and the remainder has no known explanation. The V and J calls and clone size were taken over from that table, and D and trimming were inferred from the DNA. The sample table lists about 100,000 clones, over 60% of them with a count of one. 3.5% to 5% of the sample rests with the top ten.

The CDR3 has 13 amino acids, counting the end cysteine and phenylalanine. The entry retains the CDR3 DNA only, 39 bases that are in frame from base 1. Clipping removes 8 bases from V and 4 bases from J, with 2 as the unmatched junction base count. In the germline V gene, CDR1 corresponds to SGHRS and CDR2 to YFSETQ. The cohort consisted of 666 healthy bone marrow donors. At the time of sampling, all cohort members were nominally healthy, though unrecorded immune exposures were likely present. The donor tested CMV seronegative and was one of the 352 seronegative cohort members. Each donor provided a peripheral blood sample, and peripheral blood mononuclear cells were used for TCR beta sequencing. The Qiagen DNeasy Blood Extraction Kit was used to extract genomic DNA from the blood cell samples. The data belong to a study of cytomegalovirus exposure and HLA in healthy donors (dated by TCRdb to between 2016 and 2019). For the wider study: In an earlier analysis of under 600 of the donors, under 300 Gb of sequence data and just under 120 million unique TCR beta sequences from about 179 million T cells were reported. An early release that covered several hundred HLA-typed donors contained about 300 gigabases of sequencing data and around 85 million unique TCR sequences. Of the approximately 370 genotyped donors, 75% to 85% were placed in the genetic ancestry cluster associated with self-reported Caucasian donors. The aim of the study was to test whether cataloging public T cell receptors could identify signatures of past pathogen exposure. Using immunosequencing, the study profiled T cell repertoires from 666 subjects and related those repertoires to cytomegalovirus serostatus. Besides the first cohort of more than 650 subjects, a separate validation cohort made up of roughly 120 different subjects was used. To predict cytomegalovirus infection status, the study combined high-throughput TCR immunosequencing, statistical association of individual TCRs with disease status, and machine learning. A later analysis re-analyzed previously published TCR beta repertoires from 666 donors and added high-resolution HLA genotyping to study TCR occurrence patterns. The later analysis used no new phenotypic data to find candidate immune exposures, relying instead on TCR beta sequences and their occurrence across donors. To decide whether each TCR beta V gene segment behaved as functional or pseudogenic, an earlier analysis of approximately 620 of the donors relied on high-throughput TCR beta sequencing. Donor age, sex, ethnicity and CMV serostatus were compiled alongside the repertoire data. A later genetic analysis used genome-wide SNP genotypes for about 60% of the roughly 670 donors, treating that subset as a discovery cohort. All discovery cohort repertoires had been generated using a single sequencing platform. Class I and class II HLA loci were covered by the typing at four-digit resolution. The number of typed donors differed by locus: roughly 620-630 for A, B, C, DRB1 and DQB1; roughly 510 for DQA1; over 600 for DPA1; and 450 to 480 for DPB1. Roughly five DR-DQ haplotypes were handled as single units for association and clustering because linkage in the cohort was strong. On average, around 240,000 unique TCR beta nucleotide sequences were sequenced per donor among several hundred genotyped donors of the cohort, with 15% to 20% of those sequences being non-productive.

The full study reports these points: An earlier analysis of around 600 of the donors showed that most TCR beta V segments appeared in productive rearrangements either about 87% or about 30% of the time, which broadly matched IMGT annotations. A cluster of highly shared sequence variants was judged likely to be a technical artifact of the sequencing pipeline. The study gave a list of 150 to 200 TCR beta chains associated with cytomegalovirus. In a later analysis, TCR association rates were found to vary across HLA loci, with the most associated TCRs seen for DRB1 alleles and the fewest for HLA-C alleles. Because HLA typing was unavailable for some donors at each locus, only the typed subset was used in association tests. The authors suggested that the approach could potentially be extended to other disease states and immunological phenotypes. A later analysis found that HLA-associated TCR beta chains were more clonally expanded and had lower generation probabilities than equally common non-associated chains. In vitro tests confirmed that a few of the cytomegalovirus-associated TCR beta chains recognize cytomegalovirus antigens. V-gene and J-gene trimming of TCR beta chains was associated with a missense DCLRE1C variant in a later genetic analysis, and the association was replicated in an independent cohort. Several of the top co-occurrence clusters appeared to be linked to parvovirus B19, influenza, CMV and Epstein-Barr virus, according to a later analysis. Because counts were too low, about 15 rarely observed V segments, including chromosome 9 orphons, were left out of the earlier analysis of several hundred of the donors. Cytomegalovirus status was reported to be diagnosed by the classifier with high specificity and sensitivity in both the original and validation cohorts. According to a later analysis, most CMV-associated TCR beta chains appeared to be HLA-restricted, and the HLA associations seemed to be driven largely by CMV exposure. For the cohort, immune exposure information was limited to CMV serostatus. Compared with the roughly 700-donor mean, donors in an Asian-associated ancestry cluster had fewer N-insertions in productive TCRs, according to a later genetic analysis. Linkage disequilibrium might explain the correlated functional status among segregating V segments, but an unknown experimental factor could not be ruled out. While some public TCRs were present in many individuals, most TCR sequences turned up only very rarely across donors. Presence/absence analyses assumed roughly uniform sequencing depth across donors, an assumption that may not hold. The 87-base-pair reads could not distinguish some IMGT-functional V segments, including TRBV6-2 and TRBV6-3, so those segments were excluded. Specific HLA alleles were associated with over 15,000 TCR beta sequences at a false discovery rate of 0.05 in a later analysis. A further reported finding was that TCR beta sequences accurately predicted the HLA-A and HLA-B alleles for most subjects in the first cohort. This cohort had only TCR beta chains sequenced, and the lack of alpha or paired-chain data limited which features could be detected. When HLA alleles, especially DR and DQ, strongly co-occurred, attributing TCR associations to individual alleles was difficult.

The V and J segments used are TRBV5-1 and TRBJ2-3; TRBD2 aligns with 12 central bases. Material: PBMCs. The clonotype originates from a male donor in good health and CMV-seronegative. CDR3 reads: CASRLAGADTQYF. The base sequence is TGCGCCAGTAGACTAGCGGGAGCAGATACGCAGTATTTT.